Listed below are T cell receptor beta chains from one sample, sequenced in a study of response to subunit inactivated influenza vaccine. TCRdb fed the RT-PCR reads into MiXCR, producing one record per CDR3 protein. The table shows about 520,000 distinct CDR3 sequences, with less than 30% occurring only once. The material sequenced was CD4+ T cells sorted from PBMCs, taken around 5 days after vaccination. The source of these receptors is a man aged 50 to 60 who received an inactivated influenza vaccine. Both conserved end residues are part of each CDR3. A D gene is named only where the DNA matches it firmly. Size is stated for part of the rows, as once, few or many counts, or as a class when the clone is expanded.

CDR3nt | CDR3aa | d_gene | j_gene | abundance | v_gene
TGTGCCAGCAGCAGACAGGGGCTATATGGCTACACCTTC | CASSRQGLYGYTF | TRBD1 | TRBJ1-2 | NA | TRBV4-2
TGCGCCAGCAGCTTGTTTCGTACAGGGGGCGGGGACATTCAGTACTTC | CASSLFRTGGGDIQYF | TRBD1 | TRBJ2-4 | NA | TRBV5-1
TGCAGTGCTAGAGCCCAGCGGGAGTTAGGCGAGCAGTACTTC | CSARAQRELGEQYF | TRBD2 | TRBJ2-7 | NA | TRBV20-1
TGTGCCAGCAGCTTAGACTCAGGGCAAGAGACCCAGTACTTC | CASSLDSGQETQYF | NA | TRBJ2-5 | few | TRBV7-9
TGTGCCAGCAGCTTGGATATCCCTGAGAATTCACCCCTCCACTTT | CASSLDIPENSPLHF | NA | TRBJ1-6 | NA | TRBV5-5
TGTGCCAGCAGCAGAGGGGTCACAGATACGCAGTATTTT | CASSRGVTDTQYF | NA | TRBJ2-3 | NA | TRBV5-6
TGTGCCATCAGTGAGTCCCGTGAAGCTTTCTTT | CAISESREAFF | NA | TRBJ1-1 | few | TRBV10-3
TGTGCCACCAGTGATATCAAGGAGGCTAGCACAGATACGCAGTATTTT | CATSDIKEASTDTQYF | NA | TRBJ2-3 | NA | TRBV24-1
TGCAGTGCTATAGGGGCACCCACAGATACGCAGTATTTT | CSAIGAPTDTQYF | NA | TRBJ2-3 | NA | TRBV20-1
TGCAGTGCTAGAACGGGGGGCGGCTACAATGAGCAGTTCTTC | CSARTGGGYNEQFF | NA | TRBJ2-1 | NA | TRBV20-1
TGTGCCAGCAGTTTAGGACAGGTGAGGGGCGAGCAGTACTTC | CASSLGQVRGEQYF | NA | TRBJ2-7 | few | TRBV12-3/TRBV12-4
TGTGCCACCAGCAGAGATGGACTAGCCAACGAGCAGTACTTC | CATSRDGLANEQYF | TRBD2 | TRBJ2-7 | few | TRBV15
TGCAGTGCTAAGGGGGGGACATCGAACACCGGGGAGCTGTTTTTT | CSAKGGTSNTGELFF | NA | TRBJ2-2 | NA | TRBV20-1
TGCGCCAGCAGCCAAGGGTGGGTCGGTGCAGATACGCAGTACTTT | CASSQGWVGADTQYF | NA | TRBJ2-3 | once | TRBV4-3
TGCGCCAGCAGCCGATTGGGACAGGGCGAGCAGTACTTC | CASSRLGQGEQYF | TRBD1 | TRBJ2-7 | NA | TRBV4-3
TGTGCCAGCAGCCGGGTTCCGGACATTCAGTACTTC | CASSRVPDIQYF | NA | TRBJ2-4 | NA | TRBV12-3/TRBV12-4
TGTGCCATCAGTGAAGCTGATGAGCAGTTCTTC | CAISEADEQFF | NA | TRBJ2-1 | few | TRBV10-3
TGTGCCAGCAGCCCCTGGGCTAGCGGTTACAATGAGCAGTTCTTC | CASSPWASGYNEQFF | TRBD2 | TRBJ2-1 | NA | TRBV6-2/TRBV6-3